A selection of T cell receptor beta chains follows, all from one sample in a study of control samples from healthy donors and cancer patients. Sequencing used immunoSEQ multiplex PCR; TCRdb keeps in-frame clones, though not all of them. The sample contains 95,000 to 150,000 clones, approximately 88% of which appear only once. Specimen: blood. Receptors originate from a man between 35 and 55 years old in good health. The CDR3 runs from the conserved cysteine through the conserved F or W. D genes are given only for firm matches. Clone size is stated in some rows and not others, as once, few, many or a class when expanded.

j_gene	d_gene	v_gene	abundance	CDR3nt	CDR3aa
TRBJ2-7	TRBD1	TRBV29-1	-	TGCAGCGTTGAAAAAGGGGGCGACGAGCAGTACTTC	CSVEKGGDEQYF
TRBJ1-2	-	TRBV2	-	TGTGCCAGCAGTGAGAGGGGTGGCTACACCTTC	CASSERGGYTF
TRBJ1-1	TRBD1	TRBV7-8	once	TGTGCCAGCATCCGAGGGGGAAGGACAGGGTTGACTGAAGCTTTCTTT	CASIRGGRTGLTEAFF
TRBJ1-1	-	TRBV10-3	-	TGTGCCATCAACGTGGGGTACATGAACACTGAAGCTTTCTTT	CAINVGYMNTEAFF
TRBJ1-2	-	TRBV19	-	TGTGCCAGTAAGGAGGGTAACAGGCTTAACTATGGCTACACCTTC	CASKEGNRLNYGYTF
TRBJ2-1	TRBD1	TRBV2	-	TGTGCCAGCAGGGCGGGGACAGGTGGAGGTGAGCAGTTCTTC	CASRAGTGGGEQFF
TRBJ1-1	-	TRBV7-8	-	TGTGCCAGCAGCTTAGCAGGTTGGAACACTGAAGCTTTCTTT	CASSLAGWNTEAFF
TRBJ2-7	TRBD2	TRBV3-1/TRBV3-2	-	TGTGCCAGCAGCCAACCCGGACTAGCGGGGGGGCCGCCGGGGGAGCAGTACTTC	CASSQPGLAGGPPGEQYF
TRBJ1-6	-	TRBV30	-	TGTGCCTGGGACATCGGTCCGGTTAATTCACCCCTCCACTTT	CAWDIGPVNSPLHF
TRBJ2-7	-	TRBV2	-	TGTGCCAGCAGGGACAGCGGACGAGACGAGCAGTACTTC	CASRDSGRDEQYF
TRBJ1-1	-	TRBV12-3/TRBV12-4	few	TGTGCCAGCAGTTTAAGTCTGACAGTTGAAGCTTTCTTT	CASSLSLTVEAFF
TRBJ1-1	-	TRBV29-1	-	TGCAGCGTTTCCTTGACATTGAACACTGAAGCTTTCTTT	CSVSLTLNTEAFF
TRBJ2-2	TRBD2	TRBV29-1	-	TGCAGCGTTGATGGTAGCGGGGGTAATAAGGCCGGGGAGCTGTTTTTT	CSVDGSGGNKAGELFF
TRBJ1-1	TRBD1	TRBV5-4	-	TGTGCCAGCAGCCATACAGGGGGAGGGACTGAAGCTTTCTTT	CASSHTGGGTEAFF
TRBJ1-2	TRBD1	TRBV24-1	-	TGTGCCACCAGTGAGGACAGGTCAAGAGGCTACACCTTC	CATSEDRSRGYTF
TRBJ1-4	-	TRBV9	-	TGTGCCAGCGGGCGGGGGCACGGAACTAATGAAAAACTGTTTTTT	CASGRGHGTNEKLFF
TRBJ2-7	TRBD1	TRBV5-6	once	TGTGCCAGCAGCTTGGAAACAGGGGGTTCAGACGAGCAGTACTTC	CASSLETGGSDEQYF
TRBJ2-3	TRBD2	TRBV10-1	-	TGCGCCAGCAGTGATTACAGCCTCGGACTAGCGGCAGATACGCAGTATTTT	CASSDYSLGLAADTQYF
TRBJ1-5	-	TRBV9	-	TGTGCCAGCAGCGTAGAGGTCGGCGATCAGCCCCAGCATTTT	CASSVEVGDQPQHF
TRBJ1-4	TRBD1	TRBV6-6	once	TGTGCCAGCAGTTTCGAACGGGACAGAATGCTGTTTTTT	CASSFERDRMLFF
TRBJ2-1	TRBD2	TRBV7-9	-	TGTGCCAGCAGCTTAGCGGGGGGGAATGAGCAGTTCTTC	CASSLAGGNEQFF
TRBJ2-7	-	TRBV12-5	-	TGTGCTAGTGGTCCGCTGGGAGTTTCCTACGAGCAGTACTTC	CASGPLGVSYEQYF
TRBJ1-5	-	TRBV6-2/TRBV6-3	-	TGTGCCAGCAGCTCCCAGGGATCGGATCAGCCCCAGCATTTT	CASSSQGSDQPQHF
TRBJ1-1	-	TRBV11-2	-	TGTGCCAGCAGCTTAGGACCGGGGGTGGACACTGAAGCTTTCTTT	CASSLGPGVDTEAFF
TRBJ1-2	-	TRBV6-1	-	TGTGCCAGCAGTGAATCGGGAAAGGGGCCCTATGGCTACACCTTC	CASSESGKGPYGYTF
TRBJ1-2	TRBD1	TRBV10-3	-	TGTGCCATCAGTGCCGGGACAGGGGGCAACTATGGCTACACCTTC	CAISAGTGGNYGYTF
TRBJ1-1	-	TRBV9	-	TGTGCCAGCAGCGTATCGGCCAGCCCCAACACTGAAGCTTTCTTT	CASSVSASPNTEAFF
TRBJ1-1	-	TRBV12-3/TRBV12-4	-	TGTGCCAGCAGTCGCCTCGGGAAAAATGAAGCTTTCTTT	CASSRLGKNEAFF
TRBJ1-6	TRBD1	TRBV9	-	TGTGCCAGCAGCCCCCACAACCGGGACAGGGGATCCCTACCCCTCCACTTT	CASSPHNRDRGSLPLHF
TRBJ2-4	-	TRBV4-1	-	TGCGCCAGCAGCCACTCAGGGCTAGCCAAAAACATTCAGTACTTC	CASSHSGLAKNIQYF
TRBJ2-3	TRBD2	TRBV25-1	-	TGTGCCAGCAGTGATGGGCGGGGGGGCACAGATACGCAGTATTTT	CASSDGRGGTDTQYF
TRBJ2-7	TRBD1	TRBV4-1	-	TGCGCCAGCAGCCGTGTACGGGACAGGGGTTACGAGCAGTACTTC	CASSRVRDRGYEQYF
TRBJ2-7	-	TRBV25-1	-	TGTGCCAGCAGTGATCTGGACAGCTACGAGCAGTACTTC	CASSDLDSYEQYF
TRBJ1-2	TRBD1	TRBV5-1	-	TGCGCCAGCAGCAAAACCCAGGGGGCAGTGGGCTACACCTTC	CASSKTQGAVGYTF
TRBJ2-2	TRBD1	TRBV6-5	-	TGTGCCAGCAGTCCCGGTACAGGGGAAACCGGGGAGCTGTTTTTT	CASSPGTGETGELFF
TRBJ2-1	-	TRBV7-6	-	TGTGCCAGCAGCTTAACGCAGGGACCCTACAATGAGCAGTTCTTC	CASSLTQGPYNEQFF
TRBJ2-3	TRBD1	TRBV9	few	TGTGCCAGCAGCGTCCGATCGACAGGGGTCCTCACAGATACGCAGTATTTT	CASSVRSTGVLTDTQYF
TRBJ2-3	-	TRBV9	-	TGTGCCAGCAGCGTAGATCTGGGGGCGGGCACAGATACGCAGTATTTT	CASSVDLGAGTDTQYF